These 11 T cell receptor beta chains came from one sample sequenced in a study of OX40 agonist ivuxolimab in advanced cancers. Using immunoSEQ multiplex PCR, the repertoire was profiled, and TCRdb retains in-frame clones only, with some absent. This sample has about 73,000 clones; about nine tenths occur once, and the top ten carry approximately 11%. The sample consisted of CD4+ or CD8+ T cells sorted from blood, taken in a trial of the OX40 agonist ivuxolimab. All receptors come from an adult with an advanced solid tumor such as melanoma, head and neck, liver or kidney cancer.

The chain has TRBV7-2 and TRBJ2-7, with D possibly being TRBD2 (6 bases). Germline CDR1 reads SGHTA; CDR2 reads FQGNSA. Trimming shortened V by 1 base and J by 0 bases, and 19 bases separated the two germline ends. The CDR3 spans 18 residues. The CDR3 protein is CASSLGARVAASSYEQYF. In DNA form, the CDR3 reads TGTGCCAGCAGCTTAGGGGCGCGGGTAGCGGCTAGCTCCTACGAGCAGTACTTC.

The chain uses TRBV9 and TRBJ2-1; 9 positions match TRBD2. J was trimmed by 0 bases and V by 4 bases; bases with no gene match: 8. CDR1 and CDR2 (germline): SGDLS, YYNGEE. This CDR3 is 17 amino acids long. The CDR3 DNA follows: TGTGCCAGCAGCCCCGACGGACTAGCGAGCTCCTACAATGAGCAGTTCTTC. Amino acid sequence: CASSPDGLASSYNEQFF.

V usage is TRBV19 and J usage is TRBJ2-2; no definite D call. Germline V gene lookup returns CDR1 LNHDA and CDR2 SQIVND (reference sequence). The CDR3 consists of 14 residues. Trimming left V 6 bases short and J 5 bases short, with 13 bases between. The CDR3 nucleotides are TGTGCCAGTAGGAAGCGCGTTGGTACCGGGGAGCTGTTTTTT. It yields the protein CASRKRVGTGELFF.

The CDR3 is CASSLGRGQPQHF. In DNA, the CDR3 is TGTGCCAGCAGCTTAGGCAGGGGTCAGCCCCAGCATTTT. The gene calls are TRBV7-9 and TRBJ1-5; possible D gene TRBD1, 6 bases. V was cut by 1 base and J by 6 bases, with 7 bases left in between. Germline values: CDR1 SEHNR, CDR2 FQNEAQ (reference sequence). The CDR3 has 13 residues.

The chain carries TRBV4-1 and TRBJ2-1, with D maybe TRBD2 (6 bases). V was trimmed by 0 bases and J by 6 bases, leaving 9 bases between them. CDR3 length: 14 amino acids. The germline V gene has CDR1 MGHRA and CDR2 YSYEKL. The CDR3 sequence is CASSQDRGTNEQFF. The CDR3 nucleotides are TGCGCCAGCAGCCAAGATCGGGGGACCAATGAGCAGTTCTTC.

The chain combines TRBV2 with TRBJ1-1; D not resolved. V lost 9 bases and J 0 bases, leaving 5 bases between the germline ends. This CDR3 is 11 amino acids long. Per germline, CDR1 SNHLY and CDR2 FYNNEI. Here the CDR3 DNA reads TGTGCCAGTACTCTGAACACTGAAGCTTTCTTT. It specifies CASTLNTEAFF.

V gene TRBV7-9 combines with J gene TRBJ2-1; D unclear. The CDR3 has 11 amino acids. V was pared by 5 bases and J by 5 bases, with 4 bases between. CDR1 is SEHNR, CDR2 FQNEAQ, per germline (reference sequence). CDR3 DNA sequence: TGTGCCAGCAGCATTAACAATGAGCAGTTCTTC. It codes for CASSINNEQFF.

CDR3 sequence: CASSLLGGANVLTF. Written as DNA, the CDR3 is TGTGCCAGCAGTTTACTTGGTGGGGCCAACGTCCTGACTTTC. This sequence joins TRBV27 and TRBJ2-6; D is ambiguous. The CDR3 has 14 amino acids. V lost 2 bases to trimming and J lost 3 bases, with 5 bases between them. Germline CDR1 MNHEY, CDR2 SMNVEV (reference sequence).

The chain carries TRBV5-1 and TRBJ2-7; the D gene could be TRBD1 or TRBD2 (5 bases each). Germline lookup yields CDR1 SGHRS and CDR2 YFSETQ. Between the trimmed V and J ends, which lost 4 bases and 9 bases, there was a span of 11 bases. The CDR3 is made up of 11 amino acids. The CDR3 is CASSPWDPQYF. CDR3 DNA: TGCGCCAGCAGCCCCTGGGACCCGCAGTACTTC. The full variable domain, its missing parts supplied by reference TRBV5-1 and TRBJ2-7, is KAGVTQTPRYLIKTRGQQVTLSCSPISGHRSVSWYQQTPGQGLQFLFEYFSETQRNKGNFPGRFSGRQFSNSRSEMNVSTLELGDSALYLCASSPWDPQYFGPGTRLTVT.

The chain employs TRBV6-4 and TRBJ1-5; D not certain. The CDR3 is 15 amino acids. CDR1 is MRHNA and CDR2 is SNTAGT in the germline V gene. The V and J ends lost 4 bases and 8 bases respectively, with 18 bases between them. As DNA, the CDR3 is TGTGCCAGCAGTGTCTCAGCAGGCGCGGGTGAGCCCCAGCATTTT. Its translation is CASSVSAGAGEPQHF.

This chain connects TRBV30 to TRBJ1-2; D unresolved. V was clipped by 8 bases and J by 0 bases, with 10 bases between them. The CDR3 loop spans 12 amino acids. Germline lookup yields CDR1 GTSNPN and CDR2 SVGIG (reference sequence). The CDR3 region is CAGPAPNYGYTF. The CDR3, as DNA: TGTGCCGGGCCGGCACCTAACTATGGCTACACCTTC.